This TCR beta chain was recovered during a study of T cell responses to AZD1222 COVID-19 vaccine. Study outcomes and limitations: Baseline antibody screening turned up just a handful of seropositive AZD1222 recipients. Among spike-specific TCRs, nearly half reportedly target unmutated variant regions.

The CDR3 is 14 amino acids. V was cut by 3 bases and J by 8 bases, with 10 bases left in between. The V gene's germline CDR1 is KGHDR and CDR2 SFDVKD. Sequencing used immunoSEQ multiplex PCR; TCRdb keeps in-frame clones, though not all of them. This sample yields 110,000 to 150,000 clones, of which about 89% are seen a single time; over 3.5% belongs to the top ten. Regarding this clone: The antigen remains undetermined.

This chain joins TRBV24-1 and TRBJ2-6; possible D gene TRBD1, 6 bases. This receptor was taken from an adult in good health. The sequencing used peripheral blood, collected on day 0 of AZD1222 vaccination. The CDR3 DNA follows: TGTGCCACCAGTGATACAGACAGGCCCAACGTCCTGACTTTC. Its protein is CATSDTDRPNVLTF.